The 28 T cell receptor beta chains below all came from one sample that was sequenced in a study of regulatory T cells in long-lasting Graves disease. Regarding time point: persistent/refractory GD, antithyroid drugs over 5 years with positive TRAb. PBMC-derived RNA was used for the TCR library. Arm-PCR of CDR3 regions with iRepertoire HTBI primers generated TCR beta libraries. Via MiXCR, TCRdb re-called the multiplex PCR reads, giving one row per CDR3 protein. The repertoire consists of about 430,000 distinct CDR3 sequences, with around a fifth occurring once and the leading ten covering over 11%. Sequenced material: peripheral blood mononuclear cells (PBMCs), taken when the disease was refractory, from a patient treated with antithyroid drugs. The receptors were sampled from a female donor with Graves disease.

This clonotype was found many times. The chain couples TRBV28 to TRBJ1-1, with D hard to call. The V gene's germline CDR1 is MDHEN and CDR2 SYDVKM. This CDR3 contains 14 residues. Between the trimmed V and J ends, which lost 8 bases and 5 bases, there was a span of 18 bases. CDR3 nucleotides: TGTGCCAGCTTCCTCGGCCCGGGTGGGACTGAAGCTTTCTTT. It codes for CASFLGPGGTEAFF.

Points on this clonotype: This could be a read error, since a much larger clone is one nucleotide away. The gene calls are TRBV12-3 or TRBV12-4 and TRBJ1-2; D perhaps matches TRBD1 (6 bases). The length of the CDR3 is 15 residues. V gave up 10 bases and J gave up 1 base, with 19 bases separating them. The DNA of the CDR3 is TGTGCCACCGCTTACAGGGCGGGGGTTAACTATGGCTACACCTTC. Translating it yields CATAYRAGVNYGYTF.

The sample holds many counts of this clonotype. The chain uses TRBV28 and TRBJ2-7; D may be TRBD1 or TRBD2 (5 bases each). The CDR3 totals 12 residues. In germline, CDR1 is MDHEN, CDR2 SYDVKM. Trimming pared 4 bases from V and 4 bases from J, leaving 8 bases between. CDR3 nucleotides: TGTGCCAGCAGTTGGGACCTATACGAGCAGTACTTC. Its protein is CASSWDLYEQYF.

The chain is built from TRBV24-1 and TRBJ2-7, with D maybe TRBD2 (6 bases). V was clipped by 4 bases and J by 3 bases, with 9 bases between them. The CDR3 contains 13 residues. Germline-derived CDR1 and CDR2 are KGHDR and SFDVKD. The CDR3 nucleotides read TGTGCCACCAGTGACAGACTAGACTACGAGCAGTACTTC. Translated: CATSDRLDYEQYF.

In DNA form, the CDR3 reads TGCAGTGCTCTTCTTTCGCCCCGCAGGGAGATTAATGAAAAACTGTTTTTT. The encoded protein is CSALLSPRREINEKLFF. The V gene is TRBV20-1, the J gene TRBJ1-4, with D perhaps matching TRBD1 (5 bases). V lost 5 bases to trimming and J lost 4 bases, with 23 bases between them. CDR1 is DFQATT and CDR2 is SNEGSKA in the germline V gene (reference sequence). This CDR3 is built from 17 residues.

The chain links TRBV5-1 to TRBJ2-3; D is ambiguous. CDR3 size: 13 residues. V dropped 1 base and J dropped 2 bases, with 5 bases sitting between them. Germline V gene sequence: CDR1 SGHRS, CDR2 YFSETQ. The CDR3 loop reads CASSLSLTDTQYF. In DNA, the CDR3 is TGCGCCAGCAGCTTGTCCCTCACAGATACGCAGTATTTT.

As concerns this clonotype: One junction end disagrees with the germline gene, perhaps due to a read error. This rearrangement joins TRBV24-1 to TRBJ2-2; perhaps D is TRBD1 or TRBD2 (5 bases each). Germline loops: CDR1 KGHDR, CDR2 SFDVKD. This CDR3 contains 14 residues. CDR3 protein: CATSDASWDGEPFF. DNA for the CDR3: TGTGCCACCAGTGATGCTTCTTGGGACGGGGAGCCGTTTTTT.

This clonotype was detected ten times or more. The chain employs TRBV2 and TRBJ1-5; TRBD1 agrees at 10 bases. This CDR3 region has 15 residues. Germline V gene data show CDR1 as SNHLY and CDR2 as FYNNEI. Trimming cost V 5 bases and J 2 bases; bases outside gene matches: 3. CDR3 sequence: CASSRDRGGNQPQHF. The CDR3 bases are TGTGCCAGCAGTCGGGACAGGGGAGGCAATCAGCCCCAGCATTTT.

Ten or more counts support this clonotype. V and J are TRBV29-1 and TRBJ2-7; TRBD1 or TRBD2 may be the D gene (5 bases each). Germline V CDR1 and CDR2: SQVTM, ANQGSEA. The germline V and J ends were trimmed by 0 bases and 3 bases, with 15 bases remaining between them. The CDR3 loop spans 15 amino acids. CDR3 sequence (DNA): TGCAGCGTTGAAGATAGGTCGAGGGGCTACTACGAGCAGTACTTC. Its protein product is CSVEDRSRGYYEQYF.

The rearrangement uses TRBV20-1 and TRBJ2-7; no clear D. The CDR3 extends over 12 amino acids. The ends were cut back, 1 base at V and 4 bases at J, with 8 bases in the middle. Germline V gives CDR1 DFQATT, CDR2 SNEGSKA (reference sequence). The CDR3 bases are TGCAGTGCTAGAGGTGGGGATTACGAGCAGTACTTC. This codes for CSARGGDYEQYF.

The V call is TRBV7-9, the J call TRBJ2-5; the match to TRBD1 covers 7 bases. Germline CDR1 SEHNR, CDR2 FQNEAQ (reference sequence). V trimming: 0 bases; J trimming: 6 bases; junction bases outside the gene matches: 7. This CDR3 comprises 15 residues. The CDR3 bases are TGTGCCAGCAGCTTAGCGGACAGGCAGGGCAAGACCCAGTACTTC. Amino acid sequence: CASSLADRQGKTQYF.

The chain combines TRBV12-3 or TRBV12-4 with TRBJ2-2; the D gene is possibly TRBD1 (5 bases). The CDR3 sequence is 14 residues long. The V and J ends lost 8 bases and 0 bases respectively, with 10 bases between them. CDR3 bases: TGTGCCAGCCTTCAGGGTGCGAACACCGGGGAGCTGTTTTTT. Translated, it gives CASLQGANTGELFF.

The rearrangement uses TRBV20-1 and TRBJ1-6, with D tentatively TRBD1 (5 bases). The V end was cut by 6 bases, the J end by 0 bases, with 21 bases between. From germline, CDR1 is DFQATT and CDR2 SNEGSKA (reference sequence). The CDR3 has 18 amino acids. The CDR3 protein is CSAPKKGRESSYNSPLHF. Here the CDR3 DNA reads TGCAGTGCGCCAAAAAAGGGACGGGAAAGCTCCTATAATTCACCCCTCCACTTT.

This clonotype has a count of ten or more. The DNA of the CDR3 is TGTGCCAGCAGTCGGGTTGGGTTTGGGCGGGAGTGGACCAAAAACATTCAGTACTTC. Its protein is CASSRVGFGREWTKNIQYF. The chain uses TRBV28 and TRBJ2-4; 7 bases are a match to TRBD2. V shed 5 bases and J 2 bases; nucleotides not matched to a gene: 18. The CDR3 extends over 19 amino acids. The germline CDR1 and CDR2 sequences are MDHEN and SYDVKM.

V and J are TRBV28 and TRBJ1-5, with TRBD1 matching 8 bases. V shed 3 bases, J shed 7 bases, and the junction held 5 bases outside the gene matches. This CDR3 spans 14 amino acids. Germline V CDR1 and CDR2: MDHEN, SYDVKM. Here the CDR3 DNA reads TGTGCCAGCAGTTTTGCAGGGGGCCCCCAGCCCCAGCATTTT. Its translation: CASSFAGGPQPQHF.

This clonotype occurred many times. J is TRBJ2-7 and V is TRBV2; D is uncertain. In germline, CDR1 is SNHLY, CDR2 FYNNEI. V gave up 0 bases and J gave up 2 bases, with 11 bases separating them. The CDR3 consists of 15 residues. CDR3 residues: CASSEARGNPYEQYF. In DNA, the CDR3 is TGTGCCAGCAGTGAAGCGCGTGGCAATCCCTACGAGCAGTACTTC.

The CDR3 sequence: CASSQWDRSTDTQYF. Written as DNA, the CDR3 is TGTGCCAGCAGCCAGTGGGACCGCAGCACAGATACGCAGTATTTT. The V call is TRBV3-1, the J call TRBJ2-3, with D possibly called TRBD1 or TRBD2 (5 bases each). Trimming took 3 bases from V and 0 from J, leaving 10 bases between them. The germline V gene has CDR1 LGHDT and CDR2 YNNKEL (reference sequence). The CDR3 is 15 residues long.

CDR3 protein: CASSSTSGGARHNEQFF. CDR3 in DNA: TGTGCCAGCAGTTCCACTAGCGGAGGGGCGCGTCACAATGAGCAGTTCTTC. The rearrangement links TRBV28 to TRBJ2-1, with 8 bases matching TRBD2. The CDR3 sequence is 17 residues long. Germline V CDR1 and CDR2: MDHEN, SYDVKM. The junction had 13 bases not matched to a gene; V was cut back by 4 bases and J by 5 bases.

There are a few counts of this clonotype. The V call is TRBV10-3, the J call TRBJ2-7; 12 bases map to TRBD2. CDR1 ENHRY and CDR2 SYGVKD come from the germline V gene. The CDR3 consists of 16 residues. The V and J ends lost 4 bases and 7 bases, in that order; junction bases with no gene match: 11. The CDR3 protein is CAISVGLAGGPREQYF. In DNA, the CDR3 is TGTGCCATCAGTGTGGGGCTAGCGGGAGGGCCTAGGGAGCAGTACTTC.

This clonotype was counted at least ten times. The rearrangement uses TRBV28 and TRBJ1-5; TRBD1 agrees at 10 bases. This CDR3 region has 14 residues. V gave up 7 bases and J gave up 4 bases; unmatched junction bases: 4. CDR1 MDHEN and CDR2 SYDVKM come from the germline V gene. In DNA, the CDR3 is TGTGCCAGCACGACAGGGGGCCCAAATCAGCCCCAGCATTTT. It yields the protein CASTTGGPNQPQHF.

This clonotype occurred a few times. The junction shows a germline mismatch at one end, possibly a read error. CDR3 DNA: TGTGCCAGCACCTTATTACAGGGGCCTTCGAACAATGAGCAGTTCTTC. This sequence encodes CASTLLQGPSNNEQFF. The rearrangement uses TRBV11-2 and TRBJ2-1; 7 bases match TRBD1. Looked up from germline, CDR1 is SGHAT and CDR2 is FQNNGV. CDR3 length equals 16 residues.

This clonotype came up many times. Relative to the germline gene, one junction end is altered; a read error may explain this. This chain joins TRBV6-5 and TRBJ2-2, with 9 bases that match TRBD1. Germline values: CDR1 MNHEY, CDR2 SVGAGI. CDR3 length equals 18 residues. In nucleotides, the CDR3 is TGTGCCAGCCGTTATCGGTCGGCACAGGGGGCAAACACCGGGGAGCTGTTTTTT. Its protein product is CASRYRSAQGANTGELFF.

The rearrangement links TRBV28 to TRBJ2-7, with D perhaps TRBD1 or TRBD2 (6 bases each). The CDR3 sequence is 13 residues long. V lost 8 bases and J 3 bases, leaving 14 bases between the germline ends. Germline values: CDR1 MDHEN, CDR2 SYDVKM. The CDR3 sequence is CASGIGGYYEQYF. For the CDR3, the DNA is TGTGCCAGCGGCATAGGGGGGTACTACGAGCAGTACTTC.

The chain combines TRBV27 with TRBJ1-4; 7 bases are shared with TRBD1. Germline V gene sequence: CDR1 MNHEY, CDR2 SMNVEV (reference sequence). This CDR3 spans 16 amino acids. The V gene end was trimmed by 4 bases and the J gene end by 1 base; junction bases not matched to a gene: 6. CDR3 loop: CASSSGQDLTNEKLFF. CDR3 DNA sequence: TGTGCCAGCAGTTCCGGACAGGACCTAACTAATGAAAAACTGTTTTTT.

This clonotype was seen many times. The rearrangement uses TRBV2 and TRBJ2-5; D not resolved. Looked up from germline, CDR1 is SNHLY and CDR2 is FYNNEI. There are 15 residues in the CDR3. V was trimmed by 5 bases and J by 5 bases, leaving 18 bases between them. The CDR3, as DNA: TGTGCCAGCAGTCCGCTCCCGACGGCTCGGGAGACCCAGTACTTC. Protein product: CASSPLPTARETQYF.

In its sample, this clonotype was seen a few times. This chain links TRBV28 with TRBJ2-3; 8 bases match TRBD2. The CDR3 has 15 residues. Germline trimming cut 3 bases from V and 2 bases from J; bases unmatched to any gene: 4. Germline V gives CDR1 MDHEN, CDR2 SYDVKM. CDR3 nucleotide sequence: TGTGCCAGCAGTTTGGGGACTAGTACCACAGATACGCAGTATTTT. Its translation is CASSLGTSTTDTQYF.

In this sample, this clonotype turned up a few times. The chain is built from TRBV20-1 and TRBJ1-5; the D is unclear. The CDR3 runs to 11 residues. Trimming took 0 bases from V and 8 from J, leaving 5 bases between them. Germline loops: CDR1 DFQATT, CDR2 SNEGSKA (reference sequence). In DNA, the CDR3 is TGCAGTGCTAGAGATGAGGAGCCCCAGCATTTT. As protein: CSARDEEPQHF.

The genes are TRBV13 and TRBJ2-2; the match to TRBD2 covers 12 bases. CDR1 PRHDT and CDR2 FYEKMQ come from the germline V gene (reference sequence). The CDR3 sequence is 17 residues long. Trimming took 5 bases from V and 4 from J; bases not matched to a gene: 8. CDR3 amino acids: CASSPRLAGVATGELFF. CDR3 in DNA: TGTGCCAGCAGCCCCCGACTAGCGGGAGTTGCCACCGGGGAGCTGTTTTTT.